The T cell receptor beta chain described here comes from a study of cytomegalovirus exposure and HLA in healthy donors. Regarding the study as a whole: Sequencing depth roughly uniform across donors was assumed in presence/absence analyses. For most TCR beta V segments, an earlier analysis put the productive rate at about 87% or about 30% of the time. Rarity held for most TCR sequences, but there were some public TCRs that occurred in many donors.

CDR1 SNHLY and CDR2 FYNNEI come from the germline V gene. V lost 10 bases and J 8 bases, leaving 17 bases between the germline ends. This CDR3 contains 13 residues. PCR amplification relied on 60 Vbeta primers (plus 13 Jbeta primers). In the authors' methods: Among the unique TCR beta chains that a later analysis counted, about 81 million in all, 9.5 million to 12 million were shared. Assay: immunoSEQ multiplex PCR; the TCRdb copy retains only in-frame clones and omits some. The V and J calls and the clone size are those of that table, but D and trimming were determined from the DNA. The sample has about 41,000 clones. About this clone: What it recognizes is unknown.

The V gene is TRBV2, the J gene TRBJ1-4; D gene ambiguous. This TCR came from a man aged 25-45 years in good health and CMV-seronegative. Sample: PBMCs. CDR3 nucleotide sequence: TGTGCCACTAAACTGGACCGGAGGGAAAAACTGTTTTTT. Translating gives CATKLDRREKLFF. The variable domain in full, completed from reference TRBV2 and TRBJ1-4, reads EPEVTQTPSHQVTQMGQEVILRCVPISNHLYFYWYRQILGQKVEFLVSFYNNEISEKSEIFDDQFSVERPDGSNFTLKIRSTKLEDSAMYFCATKLDRREKLFFGSGTQLSVL.